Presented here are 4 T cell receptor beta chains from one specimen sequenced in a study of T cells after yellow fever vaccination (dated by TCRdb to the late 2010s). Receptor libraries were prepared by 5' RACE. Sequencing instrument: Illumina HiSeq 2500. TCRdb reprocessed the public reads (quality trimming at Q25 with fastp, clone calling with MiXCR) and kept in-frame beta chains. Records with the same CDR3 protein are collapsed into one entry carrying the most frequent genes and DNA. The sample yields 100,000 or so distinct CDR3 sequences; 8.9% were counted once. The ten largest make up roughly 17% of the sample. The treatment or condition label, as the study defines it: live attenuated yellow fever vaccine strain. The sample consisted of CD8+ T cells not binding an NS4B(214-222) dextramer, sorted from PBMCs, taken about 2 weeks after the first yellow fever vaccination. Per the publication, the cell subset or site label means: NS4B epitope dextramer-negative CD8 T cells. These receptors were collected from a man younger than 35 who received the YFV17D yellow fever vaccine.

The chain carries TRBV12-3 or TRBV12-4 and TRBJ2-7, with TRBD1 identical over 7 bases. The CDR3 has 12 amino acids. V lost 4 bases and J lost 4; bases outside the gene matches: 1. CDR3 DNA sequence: TGTGCCAGCAGTTCACAGGGGTACGAGCAGTACGTC. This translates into CASSSQGYEQYV.

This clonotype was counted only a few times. The CDR3 is CASSPSGLDEQYF. CDR3 sequence (DNA): TGCGCCAGCAGTCCGAGCGGGCTAGACGAGCAGTACTTC. The chain employs TRBV4-1 and TRBJ2-7, with a weak D call TRBD2 (6 bases). Trimming left V 6 bases short and J 5 bases short, with 14 bases between. Looked up from germline, CDR1 is MGHRA and CDR2 is YSYEKL. This CDR3 is 13 amino acids long.

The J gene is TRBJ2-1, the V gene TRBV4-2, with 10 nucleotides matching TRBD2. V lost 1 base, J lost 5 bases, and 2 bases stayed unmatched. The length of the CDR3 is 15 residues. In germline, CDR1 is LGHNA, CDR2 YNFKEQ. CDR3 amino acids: CASSQVAGGNNEQFF. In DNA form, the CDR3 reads TGTGCCAGCAGCCAAGTAGCGGGGGGCAACAATGAGCAGTTCTTC.

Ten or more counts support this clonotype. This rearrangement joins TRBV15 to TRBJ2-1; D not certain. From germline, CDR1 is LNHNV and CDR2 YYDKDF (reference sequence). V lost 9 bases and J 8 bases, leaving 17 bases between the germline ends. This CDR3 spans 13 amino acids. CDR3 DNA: TGTGCCACGAGCGCCTCTACAGCCGATGAGCAGTTCTTC. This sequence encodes CATSASTADEQFF.